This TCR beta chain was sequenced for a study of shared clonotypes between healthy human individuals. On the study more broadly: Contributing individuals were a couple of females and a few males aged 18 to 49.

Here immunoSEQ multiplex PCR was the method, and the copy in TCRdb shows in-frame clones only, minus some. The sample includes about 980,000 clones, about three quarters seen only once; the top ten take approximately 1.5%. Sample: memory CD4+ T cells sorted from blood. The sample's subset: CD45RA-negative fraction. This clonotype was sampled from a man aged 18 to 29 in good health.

CDR3 loop: CASSPPGLAAPTDTQYF. As DNA, the CDR3 is TGTGCCAGCTCACCACCGGGACTAGCGGCACCTACAGATACGCAGTATTTT. The chain combines TRBV18 with TRBJ2-3, with 11 positions matching TRBD2. The CDR3 runs to 17 residues. V dropped 0 bases and J dropped 3; count of bases not matched to a gene: 5. CDR1 KGHSH and CDR2 LQKENI come from the germline V gene.